This T cell receptor (beta chain) originates from a study of T cells in Graves' hyperthyroidism and ophthalmopathy. Overall study: The blood sample was taken at first diagnosis, before treatment began.

Study observations and caveats: Model predictions of ophthalmopathy came a median about six months before onset.

RNA transcripts gave rise to amplified TCR beta CDR3 regions. Primed by the HTBI set, a first-round RT-PCR was run on the TCR CDR3. TCRdb independently ran MiXCR on the multiplex PCR reads; one entry per CDR3 protein. The data contain 400,000 to 600,000 distinct CDR3 sequences, more than 20% of them seen just once; the ten biggest clones take up about a quarter. CDR1 MGHDK and CDR2 SYGVNS come from the germline V gene. Trimming stripped 8 bases from V and 0 bases from J, with 28 bases between. The CDR3 has 19 amino acids. Uncontrolled infection, other autoimmune disease, pregnancy or lactation disqualified patients from enrolment. The PBMCs were sourced from fresh peripheral blood (around 9.3 ml). This clonotype has a handful of counts. Its antigen is undetermined.

This receptor was identified in a man aged 18-30 years with Graves' hyperthyroidism. The chain uses TRBV25-1 and TRBJ1-1, with a possible D match to TRBD1 (5 bases). Sequenced input: blood. The DNA of the CDR3 is TGTGCCAGCGCAAATTCGCGAGGGGCATGGAGACATATGAACACTGAAGCTTTCTTT. It encodes CASANSRGAWRHMNTEAFF.